One and the same sample provided the 5 T cell receptor beta chains below, sequenced in a study of OX40 agonist ivuxolimab in advanced cancers. Here immunoSEQ multiplex PCR was the method, and the copy in TCRdb shows in-frame clones only, minus some. The sample shows about 30,000 clones, about 82% of them seen only once. The sequenced sample was CD4+ or CD8+ T cells sorted from blood, obtained in a trial of the OX40 agonist ivuxolimab. These receptors were collected from an adult with an advanced solid tumor such as melanoma, head and neck, liver or kidney cancer.

The V gene is TRBV10-1, the J gene TRBJ2-2; D is unclear. Germline CDR1 is WNHNN and CDR2 is SYGVQD (reference sequence). The CDR3 has 13 amino acids. Trimming shortened V by 3 bases and J by 6 bases, and 8 bases separated the two germline ends. CDR3 sequence reads: CASSETVAGELFF. CDR3 DNA sequence: TGCGCCAGCAGTGAAACAGTGGCCGGGGAGCTGTTTTTT.

This clone was found a few times. The chain uses TRBV7-9 and TRBJ2-3; D possibly corresponds to TRBD1 (5 bases). The CDR3 runs to 14 residues. Trimming took 5 bases from V and 2 from J, leaving 11 bases between them. The germline CDR1 and CDR2 sequences are SEHNR and FQNEAQ (reference sequence). This chain's CDR3 is CASSKDTNTDTQYF. The CDR3 DNA sequence: TGTGCCAGCAGCAAGGACACAAACACAGATACGCAGTATTTT.

The gene calls are TRBV7-6 and TRBJ2-7; 13 bases map to TRBD2. Germline V lookup: CDR1 SGHVS, CDR2 FNYEAQ. Germline trimming cut 5 bases from V and 2 bases from J; bases unmatched to any gene: 3. The CDR3 length is 15 residues. CDR3 sequence (DNA): TGTGCCAGCAGCGGACTAGCGGGAGAGACCTACGAGCAGTACTTC. Translation gives CASSGLAGETYEQYF.

The genes are TRBV7-8 and TRBJ2-7; D possibly matches TRBD1 or TRBD2 (5 bases each). The V end lost 1 base, the J end lost 3 bases, and 7 bases lay between the germline ends. This CDR3 has 13 amino acids. The germline gives CDR1 SGHVS, CDR2 FQNEAQ. The CDR3 nucleotides read TGTGCCAGCAGCTTAGGGGACCTCTACGAGCAGTACTTC. It translates to CASSLGDLYEQYF.

The chain uses TRBV7-9 and TRBJ2-1, with a tentative D call TRBD2 (7 bases). This CDR3 is built from 16 residues. Germline V CDR1 and CDR2: SEHNR, FQNEAQ (reference sequence). V was cut by 2 bases and J by 2 bases, with 13 bases left in between. The CDR3: CASSLRGGGPYNEQFF. The CDR3 DNA sequence: TGTGCCAGCAGCTTAAGGGGGGGAGGACCCTACAATGAGCAGTTCTTC.